This T cell receptor beta chain came from a study of blood T cell repertoires in COVID-19. The wider study: Nucleic acid was either cDNA or gDNA, and it came from T cells, B-cell-depleted T cells, or PBMCs.

The CDR3 contains 16 residues. The V and J ends lost 5 bases and 4 bases, in that order; junction bases with no gene match: 5. Germline-derived CDR1 and CDR2 are SGHTA and FQGNSA. Here immunoSEQ multiplex PCR was the method, and the copy in TCRdb shows in-frame clones only, minus some. This table has 220,000 or so clones, about four fifths appearing once. This sequence joins TRBV7-2 and TRBJ2-3; 14 positions match TRBD2. Input material: PBMCs or T cells enriched from blood (not recorded which). The receptor comes from an older woman who had recovered from COVID-19. The CDR3 is CASSAGLAGAADTQYF. The CDR3 coding sequence is TGTGCCAGCAGCGCGGGACTAGCGGGAGCCGCAGATACGCAGTATTTT.